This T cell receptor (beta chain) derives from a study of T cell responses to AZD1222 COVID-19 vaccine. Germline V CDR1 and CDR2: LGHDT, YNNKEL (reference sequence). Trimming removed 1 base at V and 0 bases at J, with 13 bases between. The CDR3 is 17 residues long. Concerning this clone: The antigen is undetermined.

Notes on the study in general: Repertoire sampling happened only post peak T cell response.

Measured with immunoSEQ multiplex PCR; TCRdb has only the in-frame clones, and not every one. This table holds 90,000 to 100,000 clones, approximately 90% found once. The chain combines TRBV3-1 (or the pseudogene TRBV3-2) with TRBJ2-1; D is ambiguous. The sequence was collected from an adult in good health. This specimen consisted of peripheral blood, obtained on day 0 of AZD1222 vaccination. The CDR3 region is CASSQGYQAHSYNEQFF. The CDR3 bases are TGTGCCAGCAGCCAAGGGTATCAGGCTCACTCCTACAATGAGCAGTTCTTC.